The next 17 T cell receptor beta chains were all read from a single sample in a study of T cells in Graves' hyperthyroidism and ophthalmopathy. The source material, RNA transcripts, was used to amplify TCR beta CDR3 regions. First-round RT-PCR of the TCR CDR3 relied on the HTBI primer set. TCRdb reprocessed the multiplex PCR reads with MiXCR, giving one entry per CDR3 protein. The sample contains some 300,000 distinct CDR3 sequences, around 19% of which appear only once. Sequenced: blood. The receptors were gathered from a man aged 45-60 years with Graves' ophthalmopathy.

This rearrangement joins TRBV14 to TRBJ2-1; the match to TRBD1 covers 7 bases. The V and J ends lost 0 bases and 8 bases, in that order; junction bases with no gene match: 1. Germline CDR1 is SGHDN and CDR2 is FVKESK. There are 13 residues in the CDR3. The CDR3 DNA is TGTGCCAGCAGCCAAGAAGGGGGCGATGAGCAGTTCTTC. This translates into CASSQEGGDEQFF. The entire variable domain, with the rest obtained from reference TRBV14 and TRBJ2-1, is as follows: EAGVTQFPSHSVIEKGQTVTLRCDPISGHDNLYWYRRVMGKEIKFLLHFVKESKQDESGMPNNRFLAERTGGTYSTLKVQPAELEDSGVYFCASSQEGGDEQFFGPGTRLTVL.

This clonotype was recorded at least ten times. The V call is TRBV5-1, the J call TRBJ2-7, with a possible D match to TRBD1 (6 bases). Trimming removed 3 bases at V and 0 bases at J, with 13 bases between. Germline V gene lookup returns CDR1 SGHRS and CDR2 YFSETQ. This CDR3 comprises 15 residues. CDR3 in DNA: TGCGCCAGCAGCTCTTTCGGGACACCCTCCTACGAGCAGTACTTC. Translation: CASSSFGTPSYEQYF.

Many counts were recorded for this clonotype. This chain links TRBV7-3 with TRBJ2-3; no reliable D call. The V end was cut by 5 bases, the J end by 2 bases, with 8 bases between. This CDR3 contains 13 residues. The germline V gene encodes CDR1 SGHTA and CDR2 FQGTGA. The CDR3 loop is CASSNLLTDTQYF. The CDR3 nucleotides read TGTGCCAGCAGCAACCTCCTCACAGATACGCAGTATTTT.

This clonotype was detected ten times or more. The V call is TRBV10-3, the J call TRBJ2-7, with 9 nucleotides matching TRBD2. Per germline, CDR1 ENHRY and CDR2 SYGVKD. The CDR3 length is 18 residues. V was pared by 2 bases and J by 6 bases, with 17 bases of the junction left unmatched. This CDR3 reads CAISENPISGRRTAEQYF. CDR3 bases: TGTGCCATCAGTGAGAATCCCATTAGCGGGAGAAGGACGGCCGAGCAGTACTTC.

In this sample, this clonotype turned up a few times. The V gene is TRBV20-1, the J gene TRBJ2-7; D not resolved. The CDR3 spans 13 residues. V was shortened by 5 bases and J by 4 bases, with 15 bases between the two germline ends. Germline CDR1 reads DFQATT; CDR2 reads SNEGSKA (reference sequence). In DNA, the CDR3 is TGCAGTGCTCTACCACCCCTTATATACGAGCAGTACTTC. As protein: CSALPPLIYEQYF.

The V call is TRBV6-1, the J call TRBJ2-3; 7 bases fit TRBD1. This CDR3 is built from 13 residues. The V gene end was trimmed by 8 bases and the J gene end by 3 bases; junction bases not matched to a gene: 5. Germline loops: CDR1 MNHNS, CDR2 SASEGT. CDR3 coding DNA: TGTGCCAGCCGAGGGGGCGCAACAGATACGCAGTATTTT. This translates into CASRGGATDTQYF.

This clonotype was counted between two and nine times. CDR3 DNA sequence: TGTGCCAGCAGCTTCCCTTTCAGTACCTACAATGAGCAGTTCTTC. This encodes CASSFPFSTYNEQFF. V and J are TRBV7-9 and TRBJ2-1; D is unclear. Per the germline V gene, CDR1 is SEHNR and CDR2 is FQNEAQ (reference sequence). V dropped 3 bases and J dropped 2 bases, with 11 bases sitting between them. This CDR3 contains 15 residues.

In the case of this clonotype: A much larger clone lies a single base off, so this may be a read error. The chain recombines TRBV20-1 with TRBJ2-7; D gene ambiguous. From germline, CDR1 is DFQATT and CDR2 SNEGSKA (reference sequence). With 0 bases removed from V and 5 bases from J, the gap between germline ends came to 8 bases. The CDR3 contains 12 residues. CDR3 sequence reads: CSARDGIHEQYF. CDR3 sequence (DNA): TGCAGTGCTAGAGATGGAATTCACGAGCAGTACTTC.

This clonotype has a handful of counts. The rearrangement joins TRBV27 to TRBJ2-5; TRBD1 aligns across 9 bases. The junction had 7 bases not matched to a gene; V was cut back by 4 bases and J by 4 bases. CDR3 length: 15 amino acids. CDR1 MNHEY and CDR2 SMNVEV come from the germline V gene (reference sequence). DNA of the CDR3: TGTGCCAGCAGTTCCGGGACAGGGATCGGAGAGACCCAGTACTTC. This codes for CASSSGTGIGETQYF.

The rearrangement uses TRBV12-3 or TRBV12-4 and TRBJ2-2; D call uncertain. The V end lost 6 bases, the J end lost 2 bases, and 10 bases lay between the germline ends. The CDR3 contains 14 residues. The CDR3 bases are TGTGCCAGCAGGCACTCTACTAACACCGGGGAGCTGTTTTTT. Translated, it gives CASRHSTNTGELFF.

Concerning this clonotype: Given a much more abundant clone one base away, this may be a read error. The gene calls are TRBV2 and TRBJ2-7; a weak D match, TRBD2 (5 bases). This CDR3 contains 15 residues. Per the germline V gene, CDR1 is SNHLY and CDR2 is FYNNEI. CDR3 residues: CVSSPRVARTYEQYF. CDR3 in DNA: TGTGTCAGCAGCCCCCGGGTAGCGAGGACCTACGAGCAGTACTTC. Drawing the rest from reference TRBV2 and TRBJ2-7, the complete variable domain is EPEVTQTPSHQVTQMGQEVILRCVPISNHLYFYWYRQILGQKVEFLVSFYNNEISEKSEIFDDQFSVERPDGSNFTLKIRSTKLEDSAMYFCVSSPRVARTYEQYFGPGTRLTVT.

The chain carries TRBV20-1 and TRBJ2-7; D remains unclear. CDR3 length: 15 amino acids. Germline CDR1 and CDR2: DFQATT and SNEGSKA (reference sequence). Deletions cut 0 bases from V and 7 bases from J, with 19 bases between. This CDR3 reads CSARDNRKAWLEQYF. CDR3 bases: TGCAGTGCTAGAGATAATAGAAAGGCTTGGTTGGAGCAGTACTTC.

The chain uses TRBV30 and TRBJ2-7; D not resolved. Looked up from germline, CDR1 is GTSNPN and CDR2 is SVGIG (reference sequence). V lost 2 bases to trimming and J lost 4 bases, with 15 bases between them. The CDR3 sequence is 14 residues long. The CDR3 sequence: CAWSKPRLGYEQYF. CDR3 DNA: TGTGCCTGGAGTAAACCCCGACTCGGATACGAGCAGTACTTC.

In its sample, this clonotype was seen many times. The J gene is TRBJ2-4, the V gene TRBV5-1, with D uncertain. Looked up from germline, CDR1 is SGHRS and CDR2 is YFSETQ. Deletions cut 3 bases from V and 8 bases from J, with 12 bases between. The CDR3 loop spans 13 amino acids. CDR3 in amino acids: CASSSFDLDIQYF. CDR3 in DNA: TGCGCCAGCAGCTCCTTCGACCTGGACATTCAGTACTTC.

The chain uses TRBV27 and TRBJ2-1; D gene ambiguous. The CDR3 runs to 16 residues. The germline V and J ends were trimmed by 3 bases and 1 base, with 13 bases remaining between them. Germline CDR1 reads MNHEY; CDR2 reads SMNVEV (reference sequence). The CDR3 nucleotides read TGTGCCAGCAGTTTGTTGGGGAATCCGTCCTACAATGAGCAGTTCTTC. It translates to CASSLLGNPSYNEQFF.

This clonotype was recorded many times. The V call is TRBV11-2, the J call TRBJ2-3; 8 nucleotides agree with TRBD2. The V gene end was trimmed by 4 bases and the J gene end by 3 bases; junction bases not matched to a gene: 12. CDR3 size: 17 residues. Germline values: CDR1 SGHAT, CDR2 FQNNGV. The CDR3 region has the DNA TGTGCCAGCAGCTACACCCCCGGGGGGGCGCGGACAGATACGCAGTATTTT. This sequence encodes CASSYTPGGARTDTQYF. Full variable domain (outside the CDR3, taken from reference TRBV11-2 and TRBJ2-3): EAGVAQSPRYKIIEKRQSVAFWCNPISGHATLYWYQQILGQGPKLLIQFQNNGVVDDSQLPKDRFSAERLKGVDSTLKIQPAKLEDSAVYLCASSYTPGGARTDTQYFGPGTRLTVL.

This clonotype occurred a few times. The chain recombines TRBV6-2 or TRBV6-3 with TRBJ1-5, with D perhaps matching TRBD1 (5 bases). V was cut by 1 base and J by 0 bases, with 13 bases left in between. The V gene's germline CDR1 is MNHEY and CDR2 SVGEGT. This CDR3 is 17 amino acids long. The CDR3 sequence is CASSYLLAGPSNQPQHF. The CDR3 region has the DNA TGTGCCAGCAGTTACTTACTTGCAGGGCCTAGCAATCAGCCCCAGCATTTT.